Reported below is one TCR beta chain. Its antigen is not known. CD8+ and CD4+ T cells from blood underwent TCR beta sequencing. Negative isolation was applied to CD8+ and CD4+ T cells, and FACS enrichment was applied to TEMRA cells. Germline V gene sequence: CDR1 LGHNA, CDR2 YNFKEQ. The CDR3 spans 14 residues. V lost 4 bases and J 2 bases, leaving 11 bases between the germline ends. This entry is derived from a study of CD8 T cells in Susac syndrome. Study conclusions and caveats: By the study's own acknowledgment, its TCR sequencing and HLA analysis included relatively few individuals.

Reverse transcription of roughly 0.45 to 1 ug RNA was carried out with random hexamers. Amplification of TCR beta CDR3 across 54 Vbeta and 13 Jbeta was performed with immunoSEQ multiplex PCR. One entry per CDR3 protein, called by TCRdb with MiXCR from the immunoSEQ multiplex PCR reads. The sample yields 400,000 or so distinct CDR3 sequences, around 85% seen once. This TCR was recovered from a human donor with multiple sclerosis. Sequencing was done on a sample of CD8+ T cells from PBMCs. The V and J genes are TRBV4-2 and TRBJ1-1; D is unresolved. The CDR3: CASSPEEVNTEAFF. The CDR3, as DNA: TGTGCCAGCAGCCCAGAGGAAGTCAACACTGAAGCTTTCTTT.